These 32 T cell receptor beta chains share one sample of origin, sequenced in a study of beta chain features in type 1 diabetes. Every isolated RNA sample was fully reverse transcribed, so sequencing captured expressed TCRB transcripts. The repertoire was sequenced with immunoSEQ multiplex PCR; TCRdb's copy has only in-frame clones and lacks some. The sample consists of approximately 160,000 clones, just over 9% of them appearing once. Sequenced sample: central memory CD4+ T cells from blood. These receptors all come from a woman aged 18 to 35 in good health.

This clone has only a few counts. The V call is TRBV29-1, the J call TRBJ1-4; no definite D call. Per the germline V gene, CDR1 is SQVTM and CDR2 is ANQGSEA. V was shortened by 5 bases and J by 0 bases, with 7 bases between the two germline ends. The CDR3 loop spans 13 amino acids. CDR3 sequence reads: CSVLGPTNEKLFF. Here the CDR3 DNA reads TGCAGCGTTCTAGGCCCAACTAATGAAAAACTGTTTTTT.

This chain joins TRBV7-2 and TRBJ2-5; maybe TRBD2 (6 bases). V lost 4 bases, J lost 5 bases, and 17 bases lay in between. The V gene's germline CDR1 is SGHTA and CDR2 FQGNSA. This CDR3 region has 15 residues. The CDR3: CASSSERARRETQYF. CDR3 nucleotide sequence: TGTGCCAGCAGCTCAGAGCGGGCGCGCCGGGAGACCCAGTACTTC.

In this sample, this clone turned up a few times. V and J are TRBV25-1 and TRBJ2-3; D may be TRBD2 (6 bases). Trimming shortened V by 5 bases and J by 6 bases, and 15 bases separated the two germline ends. CDR3 length equals 14 residues. Germline loops: CDR1 MGHDK, CDR2 SYGVNS. The CDR3 sequence: CASSLGGVGDTQYF. The CDR3 region has the DNA TGTGCCAGCAGTCTCGGCGGGGTCGGGGATACGCAGTATTTT.

This clone was recorded many times. The rearrangement links TRBV4-2 to TRBJ1-1, with a weak D call TRBD1 (6 bases). The CDR3 consists of 14 residues. CDR1 is LGHNA and CDR2 is YNFKEQ in the germline V gene. V was trimmed by 5 bases and J by 1 base, leaving 11 bases between them. CDR3 in amino acids: CASSTGTSNTEAFF. The CDR3 DNA is TGTGCCAGCAGCACCGGGACATCGAACACTGAAGCTTTCTTT.

The V call is TRBV7-8, the J call TRBJ2-4, with 10 nucleotides matching TRBD1. There are 15 residues in the CDR3. The V gene's germline CDR1 is SGHVS and CDR2 FQNEAQ. J gave up 8 bases and V 5 bases, and 9 bases lay outside the gene matches. The DNA for the CDR3 is TGTGCCAGCAGCCCCAGTCCGGGACAGGGGTACATTCAGTACTTC. The encoded protein is CASSPSPGQGYIQYF.

The rearrangement joins TRBV19 to TRBJ2-5; 8 bases fit TRBD2. Germline values: CDR1 LNHDA, CDR2 SQIVND (reference sequence). The CDR3 loop spans 14 amino acids. V trimming: 5 bases; J trimming: 5 bases; junction bases outside the gene matches: 7. The CDR3 DNA reads as TGTGCCAGTAGTCCCCGCGGGGGGCAGGAGACCCAGTACTTC. It encodes CASSPRGGQETQYF.

The V call is TRBV18, the J call TRBJ2-1; 8 positions match TRBD2. This CDR3 contains 12 residues. The junction had 1 base not matched to a gene; V was cut back by 2 bases and J by 10 bases. Germline CDR1 KGHSH, CDR2 LQKENI. CDR3 sequence (DNA): TGTGCCAGCTCACCAGCTAGCGGGGAGCAGTTCTTC. It is translated as CASSPASGEQFF.

This clone was detected only a few times. This rearrangement joins TRBV11-2 to TRBJ1-6; the D is unclear. V dropped 1 base and J dropped 6 bases, with 7 bases sitting between them. Germline CDR1 and CDR2: SGHAT and FQNNGV. The CDR3 is made up of 14 amino acids. In DNA form, the CDR3 reads TGTGCCAGCAGCTTAGGAGGATTTAATTCACCCCTCCACTTT. Translation gives CASSLGGFNSPLHF.

The sample holds many counts of this clone. The chain recombines TRBV2 with TRBJ1-2, with D hard to call. Germline V gene sequence: CDR1 SNHLY, CDR2 FYNNEI. The CDR3 covers 12 residues. Trimming shortened V by 3 bases and J by 8 bases, and 10 bases separated the two germline ends. CDR3 coding DNA: TGTGCCAGCAGTGACGTCCTCGGGGGCTACACCTTC. It is translated as CASSDVLGGYTF.

This clone has more than one count but fewer than ten. The V call is TRBV6-6, the J call TRBJ2-7, with D maybe TRBD1 (8 bases). The length of the CDR3 is 14 residues. Germline lookup yields CDR1 MNHNY and CDR2 SVGAGI (reference sequence). The V and J ends lost 7 bases and 4 bases respectively, with 17 bases between them. The CDR3 DNA follows: TGTGCCAGCACCCAACAGGGGGGGCAGTACGAGCAGTACTTC. Its protein is CASTQQGGQYEQYF.

This clone was picked up a small number of times. CDR3 DNA: TGCAGCGTCAATCTAGGGGTGGGAGAGACCCAGTACTTC. This encodes CSVNLGVGETQYF. The chain uses TRBV29-1 and TRBJ2-5, with D perhaps TRBD1 (5 bases). CDR3 length: 13 amino acids. V dropped 6 bases and J dropped 4 bases, with 15 bases sitting between them. Per germline, CDR1 SQVTM and CDR2 ANQGSEA.

The J gene is TRBJ2-1, the V gene TRBV29-1; D is uncertain. The CDR3 covers 13 residues. Germline CDR1 and CDR2: SQVTM and ANQGSEA. V gave up 4 bases and J gave up 5 bases, with 12 bases separating them. Here the CDR3 reads CSVAQLVDNEQFF. The CDR3 nucleotides are TGCAGCGTTGCTCAACTCGTCGACAATGAGCAGTTCTTC.

The V gene is TRBV7-8, the J gene TRBJ2-1; TRBD1 agrees at 11 bases. CDR3 size: 15 residues. The J segment lost 9 bases and the V segment lost 4 bases, leaving 8 bases of the junction unmatched. Germline V gene sequence: CDR1 SGHVS, CDR2 FQNEAQ. The CDR3 region is CASSSRTGGGSEQFF. DNA for the CDR3: TGTGCCAGCAGCTCCCGGACAGGGGGCGGGAGTGAGCAGTTCTTC. Based on the CDR3 plus reference TRBV7-8 and TRBJ2-1, the full variable domain is GAGVSQSPRYKVAKRGQDVALRCDPISGHVSLFWYQQALGQGPEFLTYFQNEAQLDKSGLPSDRFFAERPEGSVSTLKIQRTQQEDSAVYLCASSSRTGGGSEQFFGPGTRLTVL.

V and J are TRBV11-2 and TRBJ2-5, with 7 bases fitting TRBD1. V shed 6 bases, J shed 2 bases, and the junction held 9 bases outside the gene matches. Germline values: CDR1 SGHAT, CDR2 FQNNGV. The CDR3 covers 15 residues. The CDR3 region is CASSQGGQSQETQYF. The DNA of the CDR3 is TGTGCCAGCAGTCAAGGGGGACAGTCACAAGAGACCCAGTACTTC.

Of note for this clone: The same CDR3 also results from other DNA sequences found in this sample. The V call is TRBV7-2, the J call TRBJ2-3, with 8 positions matching TRBD2. The CDR3 extends over 14 amino acids. The germline V gene encodes CDR1 SGHTA and CDR2 FQGNSA. The trim removed 5 bases at V and 3 bases at J, leaving 4 bases unmatched. DNA for the CDR3: TGTGCCAGCAGCCCTGGACTAGCAACAGATACGCAGTATTTT. It codes for CASSPGLATDTQYF.

The CDR3 coding sequence is TGTGCCAGCAGCATCTCGACAGAGCCCTATGGCTACACCTTC. This encodes CASSISTEPYGYTF. V gene TRBV9 combines with J gene TRBJ1-2; possible D gene TRBD1, 5 bases. The V end lost 4 bases, the J end lost 4 bases, and 14 bases lay between the germline ends. The germline CDR1 and CDR2 sequences are SGDLS and YYNGEE. This CDR3 has 14 residues. The variable domain in full, with the rest retrieved from reference TRBV9 and TRBJ1-2, is DSGVTQTPKHLITATGQRVTLRCSPRSGDLSVYWYQQSLDQGLQFLIQYYNGEERAKGNILERFSAQQFPDLHSELNLSSLELGDSALYFCASSISTEPYGYTFGSGTRLTVV.

This clone turned up a few times. The V call is TRBV5-6, the J call TRBJ2-2; TRBD1 agrees at 11 bases. Looked up from germline, CDR1 is SGHDT and CDR2 is YYEEEE. The CDR3 sequence is 17 residues long. The V gene end was trimmed by 4 bases and the J gene end by 3 bases; junction bases not matched to a gene: 8. As DNA, the CDR3 is TGTGCCAGCAGCCCGGACAGGGGGCGATCAGACACCGGGGAGCTGTTTTTT. It translates to CASSPDRGRSDTGELFF.

The CDR3 DNA reads TGTGCCAGCAGTCCCGGGGGTTACGCTGAAGCTTTCTTT. It yields the protein CASSPGGYAEAFF. The rearrangement uses TRBV6-1 and TRBJ1-1; the D gene is possibly TRBD1 (5 bases). The CDR3 has 13 amino acids. V shed 5 bases and J shed 6 bases, with 13 bases lying between them. Germline CDR1 reads MNHNS; CDR2 reads SASEGT.

The V call is TRBV7-3, the J call TRBJ1-2; D not resolved. The CDR3 totals 13 residues. Trimming shortened V by 1 base and J by 4 bases, and 7 bases separated the two germline ends. Germline V gene data show CDR1 as SGHTA and CDR2 as FQGTGA. In DNA form, the CDR3 reads TGTGCCAGCAGCTTAAACCCCGGCTATGGCTACACCTTC. This encodes CASSLNPGYGYTF.

This clone was detected only a few times. This chain connects TRBV4-1 to TRBJ1-5; 8 nucleotides line up with TRBD1. Per the germline V gene, CDR1 is MGHRA and CDR2 is YSYEKL. J was trimmed by 2 bases and V by 7 bases; bases with no gene match: 7. CDR3 length equals 15 residues. Written as DNA, the CDR3 is TGCGCCAGCACCCAGGGGGCGGGCGGCAATCAGCCCCAGCATTTT. It is translated as CASTQGAGGNQPQHF.

The V gene is TRBV6-1, the J gene TRBJ2-1, with D maybe TRBD1 (5 bases). This CDR3 has 13 amino acids. In germline, CDR1 is MNHNS, CDR2 SASEGT. V was clipped by 5 bases and J by 6 bases, with 11 bases between them. In nucleotides, the CDR3 is TGTGCCAGCAGTAGAGATGGGGCCAATGAGCAGTTCTTC. Amino acid sequence: CASSRDGANEQFF.

This clone occurred a few times. The V and J genes are TRBV7-9 and TRBJ1-3; D is ambiguous. CDR3 length: 15 residues. Trimming cost V 5 bases and J 3 bases, with 14 bases left between them. Germline assignment: CDR1 SEHNR and CDR2 FQNEAQ (reference sequence). The CDR3 region has the DNA TGTGCCAGCAGCAACAGAGGAGGGTTTGGAAACACCATATATTTT. This gives the protein CASSNRGGFGNTIYF.

This clone was seen only a few times. The rearrangement uses TRBV5-1 and TRBJ1-1; the match to TRBD1 covers 12 bases. CDR1 SGHRS and CDR2 YFSETQ come from the germline V gene. The V segment lost 4 bases and the J segment 7 bases; nucleotides outside the gene matches: 8. The CDR3 is made up of 15 amino acids. The CDR3 region is CASSIGTGGDGEAFF. In DNA, the CDR3 is TGCGCCAGCAGCATTGGGACAGGGGGCGACGGTGAAGCTTTCTTT.

The sample holds a few counts of this clone. The chain has TRBV10-2 and TRBJ2-3; D not resolved. V was cut by 7 bases and J by 2 bases, with 10 bases left in between. This CDR3 spans 13 amino acids. In germline, CDR1 is WSHSY, CDR2 SAAADI. The CDR3, as DNA: TGCGCCAGCACCCCCACATCCACAGATACGCAGTATTTT. Amino acid sequence: CASTPTSTDTQYF.

This clone occurred a few times. J is TRBJ2-4 and V is TRBV9; 10 bases line up with TRBD1. The CDR3 runs 12 residues. Trimming took 4 bases from V and 15 from J; bases not matched to a gene: 7. Germline loops: CDR1 SGDLS, CDR2 YYNGEE. CDR3 in DNA: TGTGCCAGCAGCCCCGGACAGGGGGACCGGTACTTC. This translates into CASSPGQGDRYF.

V gene TRBV5-1 combines with J gene TRBJ1-6; D gene ambiguous. V was trimmed by 4 bases and J by 6 bases, leaving 14 bases between them. The germline V gene has CDR1 SGHRS and CDR2 YFSETQ. The CDR3 is 15 residues long. CDR3 amino acids: CASSTGLSFNSPLHF. CDR3 nucleotides: TGCGCCAGCAGCACCGGACTGTCATTTAATTCACCCCTCCACTTT.

The chain links TRBV4-2 to TRBJ2-7; D remains unclear. The CDR3 contains 14 residues. The ends were cut back, 0 bases at V and 2 bases at J, with 8 bases in the middle. Germline CDR1 reads LGHNA; CDR2 reads YNFKEQ. CDR3 coding DNA: TGTGCCAGCAGCCAAGAACGCCAGGCCTACGAGCAGTACTTC. This encodes CASSQERQAYEQYF.

The chain recombines TRBV2 with TRBJ1-5; no reliable D call. Germline CDR1 is SNHLY and CDR2 is FYNNEI. V lost 6 bases to trimming and J lost 5 bases, with 14 bases between them. This CDR3 is built from 14 residues. CDR3 residues: CASRAEPSYQPQHF. CDR3 nucleotides: TGTGCCAGCAGGGCGGAACCTTCCTATCAGCCCCAGCATTTT.

This clone was observed a few times. The chain uses TRBV25-1 and TRBJ1-4; TRBD1 might be the D (5 bases). Trimming took off 3 bases at V and 7 bases at J, with 12 bases between the two ends. The CDR3 is made up of 14 amino acids. Germline-derived CDR1 and CDR2 are MGHDK and SYGVNS. CDR3 sequence (DNA): TGTGCCAGCAGTGACGGGGGAGCGGGTGAAAAACTGTTTTTT. Translated, it gives CASSDGGAGEKLFF.

The CDR3 spells CASSLADRYYGYTF. In DNA form, the CDR3 reads TGTGCCAGCAGCTTGGCCGACAGATACTATGGCTACACCTTC. This chain connects TRBV5-4 to TRBJ1-2; D may be TRBD1 (5 bases). CDR3 size: 14 residues. Trimming removed 0 bases at V and 3 bases at J, with 9 bases between. Germline assignment: CDR1 SGHNT and CDR2 YYREEE (reference sequence).

The table lists this clone with a few counts. V gene TRBV9 combines with J gene TRBJ2-5, with D perhaps matching TRBD2 (6 bases). V was cut by 0 bases and J by 1 base, with 10 bases left in between. Per germline, CDR1 SGDLS and CDR2 YYNGEE. CDR3 length: 15 amino acids. In DNA, the CDR3 is TGTGCCAGCAGCGTAGAGGAGGGACTCCAAGAGACCCAGTACTTC. Its protein is CASSVEEGLQETQYF.

This clone was seen a handful of times. J is TRBJ2-4 and V is TRBV7-2, with D perhaps matching TRBD1 (6 bases). The germline V and J ends were trimmed by 6 bases and 3 bases, with 9 bases remaining between them. Germline-derived CDR1 and CDR2 are SGHTA and FQGNSA. This CDR3 comprises 13 residues. The CDR3 DNA is TGTGCCAGCAGTGGACAGAACAAAAACATTCAGTACTTC. It codes for CASSGQNKNIQYF.